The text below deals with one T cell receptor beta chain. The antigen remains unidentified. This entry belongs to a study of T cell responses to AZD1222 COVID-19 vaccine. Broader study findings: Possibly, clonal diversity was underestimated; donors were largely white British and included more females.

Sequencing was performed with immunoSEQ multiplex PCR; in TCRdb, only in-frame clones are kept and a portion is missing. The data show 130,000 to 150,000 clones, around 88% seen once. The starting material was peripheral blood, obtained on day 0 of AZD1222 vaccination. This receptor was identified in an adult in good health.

CDR3 protein: CSARDFPDYTF. CDR3 sequence (DNA): TGCAGTGCTAGAGATTTCCCTGACTACACCTTC. This rearrangement joins TRBV20-1 to TRBJ1-2; D call uncertain. The germline CDR1 and CDR2 sequences are DFQATT and SNEGSKA (reference sequence). CDR3 length: 11 amino acids. Trimming took 0 bases from V and 10 from J, leaving 9 bases between them.